The present T cell receptor (beta chain) was sequenced within a study of neurological immune-mediated disorders. General observations from the study: Falling below healthy controls, multiple sclerosis showed the least TCR clonal expansion, while HTLV-1-associated myelopathy showed the most.

The germline V gene encodes CDR1 SGHRS and CDR2 YFSETQ. The V end was cut by 3 bases, the J end by 6 bases, with 10 bases between. The CDR3 is made up of 13 amino acids. One entry per CDR3 protein results from TCRdb running MiXCR on the 5' RACE reads. The sample lists under 80,000 distinct CDR3 sequences, less than 4% occurring once. This clonotype has a count of ten or more. Its target is unknown. This chain uses TRBV5-1 with TRBJ2-1; D is unresolved. This clonotype was sampled from a man aged 30-40 years with multiple sclerosis. Sequencing used PBMCs. The CDR3 reads CASSSQVGNEQFF. Written as DNA, the CDR3 is TGCGCCAGCAGCTCCCAGGTGGGCAATGAGCAGTTCTTC.